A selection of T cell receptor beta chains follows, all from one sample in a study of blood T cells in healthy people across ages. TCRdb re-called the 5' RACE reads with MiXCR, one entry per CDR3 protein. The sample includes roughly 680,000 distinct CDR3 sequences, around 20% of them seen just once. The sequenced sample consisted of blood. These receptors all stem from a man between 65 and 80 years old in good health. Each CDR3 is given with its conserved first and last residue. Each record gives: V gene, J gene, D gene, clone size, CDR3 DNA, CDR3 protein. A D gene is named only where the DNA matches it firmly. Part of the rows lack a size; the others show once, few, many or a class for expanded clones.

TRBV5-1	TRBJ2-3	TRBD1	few	TGCGCCAGCAGCCCTAGGACAGGGGAAGATACGCAGTATTTT	CASSPRTGEDTQYF
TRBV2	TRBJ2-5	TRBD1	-	TGTGCCACCATGAGGACAGGCCAAGAGACCCAGTACTTC	CATMRTGQETQYF
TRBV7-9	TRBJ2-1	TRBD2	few	TGTGCCAGCGGCCCTGCCCTACGAGCGGGAGGCTCACTTAGTCACAATGAGCAGTTCTTC	CASGPALRAGGSLSHNEQFF
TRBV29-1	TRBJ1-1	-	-	TGCAGCGTTTCCCCCGGGCGCGGAGAAGCTTTCTTT	CSVSPGRGEAFF
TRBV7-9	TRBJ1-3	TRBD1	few	TGTGCCAGCAGCCGAATGACGACAGGGGTTGGCTCTGGAAACACCATATATTTT	CASSRMTTGVGSGNTIYF
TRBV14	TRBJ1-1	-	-	TGTGCCAGCAGCCAAGCCACAGGGAGGGAGACTGAAGCTTTCTTT	CASSQATGRETEAFF
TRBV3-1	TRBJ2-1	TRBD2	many	TGTGCCAGCGCTAGCGGCTCCTACAATGAGCAGTTCTTC	CASASGSYNEQFF
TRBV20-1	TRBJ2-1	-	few	TGCAGTGCTAGAGCAGGGGAAAGCTCCTACAATGAGCAGTTCTTC	CSARAGESSYNEQFF
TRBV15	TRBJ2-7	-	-	TGTGCCACCAGCAGCCGTTGGGACTACGAGCAGTACTTC	CATSSRWDYEQYF
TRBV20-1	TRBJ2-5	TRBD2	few	TGCAGTGCTGGGACTAGCGGGAGGGCCAAGGAGACCCAGTACTTC	CSAGTSGRAKETQYF
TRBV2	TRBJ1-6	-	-	TGTGCCAGCAGTGAAGCGCTGGTGTTCGCTTCACCCCTCCACTTT	CASSEALVFASPLHF
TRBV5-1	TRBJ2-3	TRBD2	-	TGCGCCAGCACCCAAGGACGACGACTAGCCGTCACAGATACGCAGTATTTT	CASTQGRRLAVTDTQYF
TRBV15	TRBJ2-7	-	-	TGTGCCACCAGCAGAGACTTGGACAGTTTCTACGAGCAGTACTTC	CATSRDLDSFYEQYF
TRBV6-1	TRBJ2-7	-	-	TGTGCCAGCAGTGAAGCGAGGACCGGAGGGCGCGAGCAGTACTTC	CASSEARTGGREQYF
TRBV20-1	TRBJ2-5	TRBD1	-	TGCAGTGCGCTACAGGGGGCTGGCCAAGAGACCCAGTACTTC	CSALQGAGQETQYF
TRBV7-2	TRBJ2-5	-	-	TGTGCCAGCAGTCCCTTCCGGGGGCCCCAAGAGACCCAGTACTTC	CASSPFRGPQETQYF
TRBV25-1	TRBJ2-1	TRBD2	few	TGTGCCAGCCGGACTAGCGGGACCTTTGTGCATGAGCAGTTCTTC	CASRTSGTFVHEQFF
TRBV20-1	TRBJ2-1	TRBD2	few	TGCAGTGCCCTTTTGACTAGCGGGAGTGGATTCGAGCAGTTCTTC	CSALLTSGSGFEQFF
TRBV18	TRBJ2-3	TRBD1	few	TGTGCCAGCTCATTGGCGGGACAGGGGGCGAATACGCAGTATTTT	CASSLAGQGANTQYF
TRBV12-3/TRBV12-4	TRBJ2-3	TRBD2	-	TGTGCCAGCAGCGGCCTAGCGGGAGCAGATACGCAGTATTTT	CASSGLAGADTQYF
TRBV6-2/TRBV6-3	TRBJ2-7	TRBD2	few	TGTGCCAGCCGAGGACTAGCGGGAGGTAGAACCTCCTACGAGCAGTACTTC	CASRGLAGGRTSYEQYF
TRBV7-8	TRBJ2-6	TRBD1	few	TGTGCCAGCAGCTTAACCACAGGGGTTGGGGCCAACGTCCTGACTTTC	CASSLTTGVGANVLTF
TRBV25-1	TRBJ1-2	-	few	TGTGCCAGCAGTGAATCACGGGTACAAAACTATGGCTACACCTTC	CASSESRVQNYGYTF
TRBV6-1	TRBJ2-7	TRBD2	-	TGTGCCAGCAGTGAGGCCCCCGCGGGAGGGAATAGTTACGAGCAGTACTTC	CASSEAPAGGNSYEQYF
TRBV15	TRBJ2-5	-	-	TGTGCCGCCAGCAGAGATCTGGAAGCTCAGGAGACCCAGTACTTC	CAASRDLEAQETQYF
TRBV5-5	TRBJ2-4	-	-	TGTGCCAGCAGCCCCCTAGGCAGAGCCAAAAACATTCAGTACTTC	CASSPLGRAKNIQYF
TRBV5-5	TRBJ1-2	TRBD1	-	TGTGCCAGCAACTCCGAAACAGGGGATCACTATGGCTACACCTTC	CASNSETGDHYGYTF
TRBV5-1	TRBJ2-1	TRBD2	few	TGCGCCAGCAGTAGCGGGGTCTCCTACAATGAGCAGTTCTTC	CASSSGVSYNEQFF
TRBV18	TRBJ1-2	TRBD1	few	TGTGCCAGCTCACCATGGGGACAGGACAGCTACACCTTC	CASSPWGQDSYTF
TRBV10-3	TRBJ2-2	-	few	TGTGCCATCAGTGAGTCTTCGGCGGGGGCTGCCCTAGGGGAGCTGTTTTTT	CAISESSAGAALGELFF
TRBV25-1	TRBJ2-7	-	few	TGTGCCAGCAGTGAAGGTGTCCCTAGTACGAGCGAGCAGTACTTC	CASSEGVPSTSEQYF
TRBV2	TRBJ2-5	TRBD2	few	TGTGCCAACAGCGAGAAAGGACTAGCGGGAGAGACCCAGTACTTC	CANSEKGLAGETQYF
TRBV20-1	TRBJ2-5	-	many	TGCAGTGCTAGCAGGGGCGGGGAGACCCAGTACTTC	CSASRGGETQYF
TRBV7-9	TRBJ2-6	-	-	TGTGCCAGCAGCTCGTTGACAGCCTCAAGCTCTGGGGCCAACGTCCTGACTTTC	CASSSLTASSSGANVLTF
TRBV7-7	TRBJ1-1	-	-	TGTGCTAGCAGCCCCATGGTTGGCACTGAAGCTTTCTTT	CASSPMVGTEAFF
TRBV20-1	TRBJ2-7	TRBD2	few	TGCAGTGCTGATGGTCCTAGCGGGGGCTACGAGCAGTACTTC	CSADGPSGGYEQYF
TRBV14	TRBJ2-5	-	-	TGTGCCAGCAGCCAACGGTCTGGGGGCCTGGAGACCCAGTACTTC	CASSQRSGGLETQYF
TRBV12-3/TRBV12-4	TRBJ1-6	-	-	TGTGCCAGCAGTTTTAGTGGTTCAGGGATCGTTGCACCCCTCCACTTT	CASSFSGSGIVAPLHF
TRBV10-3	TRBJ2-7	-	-	TGTGCCATCAGTGATTCTCCGGGCGAGCAGTACTTC	CAISDSPGEQYF
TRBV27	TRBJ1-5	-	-	TGTGCCAGCAGTTTTATTGGTGGACAGCCCCAGCATTTT	CASSFIGGQPQHF
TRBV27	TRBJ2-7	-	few	TGTGCCAGCAGTGCGGACGGGAGCTCCTACGAGCAGTACTTC	CASSADGSSYEQYF
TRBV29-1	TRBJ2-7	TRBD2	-	TGCAGCGTTGAAGATCCCCCCGGGACTAGCGGGAGAATGGGTTCCTACGAGCAGTACTTC	CSVEDPPGTSGRMGSYEQYF
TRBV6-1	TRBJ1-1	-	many	TGTGCCAGCAGTGATATCAACCGTAACACTGAAGCTTTCTTT	CASSDINRNTEAFF
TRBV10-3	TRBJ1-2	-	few	TGTGCCATCAGTGACTCCGGGAACTATGGCTACACCTTC	CAISDSGNYGYTF
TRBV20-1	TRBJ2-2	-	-	TGCAGTGCTAGCCCTGGAACGAACACCGGGGAGCTGTTTTTT	CSASPGTNTGELFF
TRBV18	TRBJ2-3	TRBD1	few	TGTGCCAGCTCACCACCGAAAAGCGGGACAGGGGTGACAGATACGCAGTATTTT	CASSPPKSGTGVTDTQYF
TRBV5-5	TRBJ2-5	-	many	TGTGCCAGCAGCTTGCCCGTAGTACAAGAGACCCAGTACTTC	CASSLPVVQETQYF
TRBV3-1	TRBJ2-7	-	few	TGTGCCAGCAGCCCCATAGGGGCCTACGAGCAGTACTTC	CASSPIGAYEQYF
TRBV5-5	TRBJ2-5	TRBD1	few	TGTGCCAGCAGCTCCTGGACAGGAAACCAAGAGACCCAGTACTTC	CASSSWTGNQETQYF
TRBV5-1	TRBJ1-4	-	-	TGCGCCAGCAGCTTGATGGGGGGAGGAACTAATGAAAAACTGTTTTTT	CASSLMGGGTNEKLFF
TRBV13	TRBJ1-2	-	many	TGTGCCAGCCCCAGCCCTGAAAGGTACTATGGCTACACCTTC	CASPSPERYYGYTF
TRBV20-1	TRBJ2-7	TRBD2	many	TGCAGTGCCACCGGGGGGGGCGAGCAGTACTTC	CSATGGGEQYF
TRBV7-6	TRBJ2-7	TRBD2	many	TGTGCCAGCAGCTTAGGCGGACTTGGTTTCGCTAGCGGGGACTACTACGAGCAGTACTTC	CASSLGGLGFASGDYYEQYF
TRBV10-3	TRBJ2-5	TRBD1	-	TGTGCCATCACCCCGGGACAGGGGGAGACCCAGTACTTC	CAITPGQGETQYF
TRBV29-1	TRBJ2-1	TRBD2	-	TGCAGCGTGGGGAGGGGGACTAGAGGCAATGAGCAGTTCTTC	CSVGRGTRGNEQFF